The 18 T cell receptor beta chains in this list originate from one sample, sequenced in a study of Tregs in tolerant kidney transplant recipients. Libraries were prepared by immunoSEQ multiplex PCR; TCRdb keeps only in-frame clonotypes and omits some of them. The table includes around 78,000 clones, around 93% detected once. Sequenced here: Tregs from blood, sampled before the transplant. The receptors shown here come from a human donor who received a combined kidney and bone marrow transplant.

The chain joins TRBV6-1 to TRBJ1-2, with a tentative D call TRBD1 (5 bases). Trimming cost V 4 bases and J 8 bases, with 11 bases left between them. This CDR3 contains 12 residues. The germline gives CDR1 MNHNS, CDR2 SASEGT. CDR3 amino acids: CASSGTLIGYTF. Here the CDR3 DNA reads TGTGCCAGCAGTGGGACATTGATAGGCTACACCTTC.

The CDR3 sequence is CASSSLPGLATYEQYF. CDR3 DNA: TGTGCCAGCAGTTCCTTACCGGGACTAGCGACCTACGAGCAGTACTTC. The chain links TRBV27 to TRBJ2-7; 10 nucleotides align to TRBD2. Germline CDR1 and CDR2: MNHEY and SMNVEV (reference sequence). This CDR3 region has 16 residues. The V gene end was trimmed by 4 bases and the J gene end by 2 bases; junction bases not matched to a gene: 8.

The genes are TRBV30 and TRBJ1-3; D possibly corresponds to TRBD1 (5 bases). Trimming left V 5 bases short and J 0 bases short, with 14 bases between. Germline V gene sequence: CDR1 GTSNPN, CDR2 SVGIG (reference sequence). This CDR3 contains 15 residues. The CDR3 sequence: CAWSPAQVSGNTIYF. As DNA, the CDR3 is TGTGCCTGGTCACCCGCACAGGTCTCTGGAAACACCATATATTTT.

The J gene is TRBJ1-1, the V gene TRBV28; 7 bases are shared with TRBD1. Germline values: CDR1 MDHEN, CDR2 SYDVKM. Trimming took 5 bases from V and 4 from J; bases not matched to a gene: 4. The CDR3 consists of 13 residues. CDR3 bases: TGTGCCAGCAGTCAAGGGGGCGGCACTGAAGCTTTCTTT. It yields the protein CASSQGGGTEAFF.

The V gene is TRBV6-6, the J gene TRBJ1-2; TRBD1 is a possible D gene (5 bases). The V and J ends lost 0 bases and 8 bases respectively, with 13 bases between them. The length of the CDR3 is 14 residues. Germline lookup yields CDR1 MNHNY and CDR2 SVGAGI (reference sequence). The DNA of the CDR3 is TGTGCCAGCAGTTACTCGGTACAGGACTCCGGCTACACCTTC. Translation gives CASSYSVQDSGYTF.

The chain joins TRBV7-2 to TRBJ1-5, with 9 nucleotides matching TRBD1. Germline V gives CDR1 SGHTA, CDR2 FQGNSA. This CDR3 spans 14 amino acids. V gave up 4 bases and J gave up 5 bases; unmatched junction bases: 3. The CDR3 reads CASSSGTGYQPQHF. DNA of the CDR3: TGTGCCAGCAGCTCCGGGACAGGGTATCAGCCCCAGCATTTT.

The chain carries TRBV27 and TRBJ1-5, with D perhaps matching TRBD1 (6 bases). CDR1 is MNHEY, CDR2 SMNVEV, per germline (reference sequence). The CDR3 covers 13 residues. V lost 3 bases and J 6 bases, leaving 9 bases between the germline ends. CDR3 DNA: TGTGCCAGCAGTTTGAAACAGGGTCAGCCCCAGCATTTT. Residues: CASSLKQGQPQHF.

CDR3 amino acids: CASSSQGVVEKLFF. The CDR3 DNA is TGTGCCAGCAGCTCACAGGGGGTTGTTGAAAAACTGTTTTTT. The rearrangement joins TRBV7-9 to TRBJ1-4, with TRBD1 identical over 8 bases. The CDR3 runs to 14 residues. Germline lookup yields CDR1 SEHNR and CDR2 FQNEAQ (reference sequence). V was pared by 4 bases and J by 7 bases, with 5 bases of the junction left unmatched.

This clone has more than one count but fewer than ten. CDR3: CASSVQAGGSPVQFF. The CDR3 nucleotides are TGTGCCAGCAGCGTACAAGCGGGAGGAAGCCCGGTTCAGTTCTTC. The V call is TRBV7-2, the J call TRBJ2-1, with TRBD2 matching 9 bases. V shed 5 bases and J 13 bases; nucleotides not matched to a gene: 15. This CDR3 contains 15 residues. CDR1 SGHTA and CDR2 FQGNSA come from the germline V gene.

Here the CDR3 DNA reads TGCGCCAGCAGCTTGGGACCCCCCGGGGCCAAAAACATTCAGTACTTC. It encodes CASSLGPPGAKNIQYF. The rearrangement joins TRBV5-1 to TRBJ2-4; no firm D call. The CDR3 is 16 residues long. Germline V gene sequence: CDR1 SGHRS, CDR2 YFSETQ. The V gene lost 0 bases and the J gene lost 1 base, with 11 bases spanning the gap.

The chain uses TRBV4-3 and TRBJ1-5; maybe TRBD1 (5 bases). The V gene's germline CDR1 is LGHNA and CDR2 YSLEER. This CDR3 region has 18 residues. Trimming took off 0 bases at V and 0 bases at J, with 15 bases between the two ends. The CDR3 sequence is CASSQDIQGVGSNQPQHF. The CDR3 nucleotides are TGCGCCAGCAGCCAAGATATCCAGGGTGTTGGTAGCAATCAGCCCCAGCATTTT.

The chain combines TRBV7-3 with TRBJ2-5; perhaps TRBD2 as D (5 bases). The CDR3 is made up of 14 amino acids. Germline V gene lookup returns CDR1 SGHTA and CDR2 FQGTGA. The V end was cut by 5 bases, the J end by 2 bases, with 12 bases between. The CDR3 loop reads CASSLGLPQETQYF. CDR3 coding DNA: TGTGCCAGCAGCCTAGGACTGCCTCAAGAGACCCAGTACTTC.

The CDR3, as DNA: TGTGCCTGGAGTGTACTCCCCCGGGGCAGGGTGAGCTCCTACGAGCAGTACTTC. It codes for CAWSVLPRGRVSSYEQYF. V gene TRBV30 combines with J gene TRBJ2-5; D tentatively reads TRBD1 or TRBD2 (5 bases each). The J call may be wrong; the DNA end is better matched by TRBJ2-7. CDR1 and CDR2 (germline): GTSNPN, SVGIG (reference sequence). The CDR3 runs to 18 residues.

CDR3 DNA: TGTGCCATCAGTCGGACAGGGACTAACTATGGCTACACCTTC. Translating it yields CAISRTGTNYGYTF. The rearrangement uses TRBV10-3 and TRBJ1-2, with 8 bases fitting TRBD1. The V gene end was trimmed by 5 bases and the J gene end by 0 bases; junction bases not matched to a gene: 2. The CDR3 extends over 14 amino acids. Germline loops: CDR1 ENHRY, CDR2 SYGVKD.

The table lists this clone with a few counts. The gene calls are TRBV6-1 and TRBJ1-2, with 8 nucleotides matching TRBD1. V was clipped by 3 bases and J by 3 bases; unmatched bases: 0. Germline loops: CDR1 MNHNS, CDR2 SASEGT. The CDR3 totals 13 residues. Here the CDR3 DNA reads TGTGCCAGCAGTGAGACAGGGGACTATGGCTACACCTTC. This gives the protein CASSETGDYGYTF.

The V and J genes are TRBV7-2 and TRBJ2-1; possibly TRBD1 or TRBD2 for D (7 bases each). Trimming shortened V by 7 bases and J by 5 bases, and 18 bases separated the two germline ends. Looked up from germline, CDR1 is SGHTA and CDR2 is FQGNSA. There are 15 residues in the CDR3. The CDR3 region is CASTPWEGANNEQFF. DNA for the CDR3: TGTGCCAGCACCCCATGGGAGGGGGCAAACAATGAGCAGTTCTTC.

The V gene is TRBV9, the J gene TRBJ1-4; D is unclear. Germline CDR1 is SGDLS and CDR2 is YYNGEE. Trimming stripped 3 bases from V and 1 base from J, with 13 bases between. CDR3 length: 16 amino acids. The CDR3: CASSARALGTNEKLFF. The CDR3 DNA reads TGTGCCAGCAGCGCCCGGGCCCTCGGAACTAATGAAAAACTGTTTTTT.

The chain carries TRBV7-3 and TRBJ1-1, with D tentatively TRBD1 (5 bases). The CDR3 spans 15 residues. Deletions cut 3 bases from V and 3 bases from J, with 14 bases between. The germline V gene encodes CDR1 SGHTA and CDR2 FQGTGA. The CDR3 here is CASSFPGQSDTEAFF. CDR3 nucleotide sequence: TGTGCCAGCAGCTTTCCGGGGCAGAGTGACACTGAAGCTTTCTTT.